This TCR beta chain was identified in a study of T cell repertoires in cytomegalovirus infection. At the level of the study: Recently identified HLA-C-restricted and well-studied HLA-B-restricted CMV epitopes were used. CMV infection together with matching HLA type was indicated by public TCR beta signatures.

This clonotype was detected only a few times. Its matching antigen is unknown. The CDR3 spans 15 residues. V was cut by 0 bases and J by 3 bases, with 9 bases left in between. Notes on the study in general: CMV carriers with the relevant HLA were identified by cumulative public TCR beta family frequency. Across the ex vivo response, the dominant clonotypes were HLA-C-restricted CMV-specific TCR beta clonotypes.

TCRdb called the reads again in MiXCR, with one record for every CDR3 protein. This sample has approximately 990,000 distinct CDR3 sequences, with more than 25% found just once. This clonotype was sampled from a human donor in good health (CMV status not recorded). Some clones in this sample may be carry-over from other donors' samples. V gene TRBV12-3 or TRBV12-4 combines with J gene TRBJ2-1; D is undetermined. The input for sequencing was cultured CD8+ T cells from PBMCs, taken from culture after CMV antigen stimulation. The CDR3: CASSLAPVIYNEQFF. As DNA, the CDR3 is TGTGCCAGCAGTTTAGCGCCGGTAATCTACAATGAGCAGTTCTTC.